These T cell receptor beta chains were read from a single sample in a study of metastatic and nonmetastatic thyroid tumors. TCRdb reprocessed the PCR reads using MiXCR. The sample has about 11,000 clones, around 12% seen once; the top ten hold roughly 12%. Sequencing was carried out using blood. These TCRs come from a female donor with papillary thyroid cancer or a benign thyroid nodule (not recorded which). Some clones in this sample may be carry-over from other donors' samples. The CDR3 runs from the conserved cysteine through the conserved F or W. D genes are given only for firm matches. A clone size is listed for some rows: how often the clone was seen (once, few, many), or a class if it is expanded.

CASSLRNQPQHF | TGTGCCAGCAGTTTGCGCAATCAGCCCCAGCATTTT | . | TRBJ1-5 | medium-sized | TRBV12-3/TRBV12-4 | 12
CASSPCGSGSYEQYF | TGTGCCAGCAGCCCCTGCGGTTCGGGATCCTACGAGCAGTACTTC | . | TRBJ2-7 | . | TRBV11-2 | 15
CASSLDPQLAGAPYNEQFF | TGTGCCAGCAGCTTAGATCCCCAACTAGCGGGGGCCCCGTACAATGAGCAGTTCTTC | TRBD2 | TRBJ2-1 | medium-sized | TRBV11-2 | 19
CASSLLNTGELFF | TGTGCCAGCAGCTTATTGAACACCGGGGAGCTGTTTTTT | . | TRBJ2-2 | many | TRBV7-9 | 13
CASSSRADLSEQYF | TGCGCCAGCAGCTCCCGGGCGGACCTTTCCGAGCAGTACTTC | . | TRBJ2-7 | . | TRBV5-1 | 14
CASSLAGGYSAGELFF | TGCGCCAGCAGCTTGGCCGGCGGGTATAGCGCCGGGGAGCTGTTTTTT | . | TRBJ2-2 | . | TRBV5-1 | 16
CASSQGNSGYYNEQFF | TGCGCCAGCAGCCAAGGGAACAGCGGGTATTACAATGAGCAGTTCTTC | . | TRBJ2-1 | medium-sized | TRBV4-1 | 16
CASNKDGGTQPQHF | TGTGCCAGCAACAAGGATGGGGGAACTCAGCCCCAGCATTTT | . | TRBJ1-5 | medium-sized | TRBV6-1 | 14
CASRPGTGGDYEQYF | TGTGCCAGCAGACCCGGGACAGGGGGCGACTACGAGCAGTACTTC | TRBD1 | TRBJ2-7 | medium-sized | TRBV6-1 | 15
CASSGTSGRSNTGELFF | TGTGCCAGCAGTGGGACTAGCGGGAGATCGAACACCGGGGAGCTGTTTTTT | TRBD2 | TRBJ2-2 | many | TRBV2 | 17
CASSLGSGITGELFF | TGTGCCAGCAGCTTAGGGTCCGGGATCACCGGGGAGCTGTTTTTT | . | TRBJ2-2 | many | TRBV7-9 | 15
CSSSPRQGRSYEQYF | TGTTCCAGCAGCCCCCGACAGGGTCGCTCCTACGAGCAGTACTTC | TRBD1 | TRBJ2-7 | . | TRBV6-7 | 15
CSALRSTDTQYF | TGCAGTGCGCTTAGGAGCACAGATACGCAGTATTTT | . | TRBJ2-3 | many | TRBV20-1 | 12
CASSQYRAYEQYF | TGTGCCAGCAGCCAATACAGAGCCTACGAGCAGTACTTC | . | TRBJ2-7 | many | TRBV3-1 | 13
CASSVEGMDYNEQFF | TGTGCCAGCAGCGTAGAGGGAATGGACTACAATGAGCAGTTCTTC | . | TRBJ2-1 | many | TRBV9 | 15
CASSQPPGGPNEKLFF | TGTGCCAGCAGCCAACCTCCAGGGGGCCCTAATGAAAAACTGTTTTTT | TRBD1 | TRBJ1-4 | medium-sized | TRBV4-2 | 16
CASSQDWLQSNNEQFF | TGCGCCAGCAGCCAAGATTGGCTACAAAGCAACAATGAGCAGTTCTTC | . | TRBJ2-1 | few | TRBV4-1 | 16
CASSIRDTHGSLFF | TGTGCCAGTAGTATAAGGGACACCCATGGGAGTCTGTTTTTT | . | TRBJ1-4 | many | TRBV19 | 14
CASSIGRACEQYF | TGTGCCAGTAGTATTGGCAGAGCATGCGAGCAGTACTTC | . | TRBJ2-7 | many | TRBV19 | 13
CSARDRGRAGGGNEQFF | TGCAGTGCTAGGGACAGGGGGCGAGCGGGAGGGGGCAATGAGCAGTTCTTC | . | TRBJ2-1 | medium-sized | TRBV20-1 | 17
CASSRTGGAVYEQYF | TGTGCCAGCAGCCGCACAGGGGGCGCGGTGTACGAGCAGTACTTC | TRBD1 | TRBJ2-7 | medium-sized | TRBV6-1 | 15
CASSQGLVHFF | TGTGCCAGCAGCCAGGGACTAGTTCACTTCTTC | TRBD2 | TRBJ2-1 | many | TRBV11-2 | 11
CASSGGESTEAFF | TGTGCCAGCAGTGGCGGAGAGAGCACTGAAGCTTTCTTT | . | TRBJ1-1 | many | TRBV2 | 13
CASREISPINQPQHF | TGTGCCAGCAGGGAAATCTCGCCGATTAATCAGCCCCAGCATTTT | . | TRBJ1-5 | many | TRBV7-4 | 15
CASYSYGYTF | TGTGCTTCGTACAGCTATGGCTACACCTTC | . | TRBJ1-2 | medium-sized | TRBV28 | 10
CASSLGDSLYGYTF | TGCGCCAGCAGCTTGGGGGACAGTCTCTATGGCTACACCTTC | TRBD1 | TRBJ1-2 | many | TRBV5-1 | 14
CASSQDLGLGNTIYF | TGCGCCAGCAGCCAAGATCTTGGGCTTGGAAACACCATATATTTT | . | TRBJ1-3 | many | TRBV4-1 | 15
CESSESGGNTIYF | TGTGAAAGCAGTGAGTCCGGTGGAAACACCATATATTTT | . | TRBJ1-3 | . | TRBV25-1 | 13
CASIGDTEAFF | TGTGCCAGCATTGGGGACACTGAAGCTTTCTTT | . | TRBJ1-1 | medium-sized | TRBV6-1 | 11
CASSRGLDYEQYF | TGTGCCAGCAGCCGGGGGCTCGACTACGAGCAGTACTTC | . | TRBJ2-7 | medium-sized | TRBV11-3 | 13
CASSPGRGNTGELFF | TGTGCCAGCAGTCCTGGGCGGGGGAACACCGGGGAGCTGTTTTTT | . | TRBJ2-2 | medium-sized | TRBV6-2/TRBV6-3 | 15
CAWSEFGNSPLHF | TGTGCCTGGAGTGAGTTCGGGAATTCACCCCTCCACTTT | . | TRBJ1-6 | many | TRBV30 | 13
CASSLSDTGELFF | TGCGCCAGCAGCTTGAGTGACACCGGGGAGCTGTTTTTT | . | TRBJ2-2 | . | TRBV5-1 | 13
CASSGQGDNSPLHF | TGTGCCAGCTCTGGACAGGGAGATAATTCACCCCTCCACTTT | TRBD1 | TRBJ1-6 | many | TRBV9 | 14
CASSGQDYEQYF | TGTGCCAGCAGTGGACAGGATTACGAGCAGTACTTC | . | TRBJ2-7 | medium-sized | TRBV6-1 | 12
CASMVGTGAKNIQYF | TGTGCCAGTATGGTGGGGACAGGGGCTAAAAACATTCAGTACTTC | TRBD1 | TRBJ2-4 | many | TRBV19 | 15
CASSLGLGRRYEQYF | TGTGCCAGCAGCTTAGGTCTGGGCAGGCGGTACGAGCAGTACTTC | . | TRBJ2-7 | medium-sized | TRBV11-2 | 15
CASSAVWCGANVLTF | TGCGCCAGCAGCGCCGTATGGTGTGGGGCCAACGTCCTGACTTTC | . | TRBJ2-6 | . | TRBV5-1 | 15
CAISEAGGFGYTF | TGTGCCATCAGTGAAGCAGGGGGCTTCGGCTACACCTTC | TRBD1 | TRBJ1-2 | many | TRBV10-3 | 13
CASSWYTGQRDGELFF | TGTGCCAGTAGCTGGTATACGGGCCAGAGGGACGGGGAGCTGTTTTTT | . | TRBJ2-2 | many | TRBV19 | 16
CASRAGASSGNTIYF | TGTGCCAGCAGGGCAGGGGCCAGCTCTGGAAACACCATATATTTT | . | TRBJ1-3 | many | TRBV14 | 15
CASSGAGASNEKLFF | TGCGCCAGCAGCGGCGCGGGGGCCAGTAATGAAAAACTGTTTTTT | . | TRBJ1-4 | many | TRBV5-1 | 15
CASSRSGPYEQYF | TGTGCCAGTAGTAGGTCTGGACCCTACGAGCAGTACTTC | . | TRBJ2-7 | many | TRBV19 | 13
CASTNRASNQPQHF | TGTGCCAGCACCAACAGGGCCAGTAATCAGCCCCAGCATTTT | . | TRBJ1-5 | . | TRBV6-2/TRBV6-3 | 14
CASSKGGTNEKLFF | TGTGCCAGCAGTAAAGGGGGAACTAATGAAAAACTGTTTTTT | . | TRBJ1-4 | many | TRBV3-1 | 14
CASSFDPSAYQETQYF | TGTGCCAGCAGCTTCGACCCTAGCGCGTACCAAGAGACCCAGTACTTC | . | TRBJ2-5 | many | TRBV11-2 | 16
CASSLGQPPGNTIYF | TGCGCCAGCAGCCTGGGACAGCCGCCTGGAAACACCATATATTTT | TRBD1 | TRBJ1-3 | . | TRBV5-1 | 15